These 26 T cell receptor beta chains originate from one sample sequenced in a study of shared clonotypes between healthy human individuals. Sequencing used immunoSEQ multiplex PCR; TCRdb keeps in-frame clones, though not all of them. The data contain about 480,000 clones, roughly 85% of them seen just once; the ten biggest clones take up approximately 13%. Specimen: PBMCs. The receptors here all came from a middle-aged woman in good health. Some clones in this sample may be carry-over from other donors' samples.

The table lists this clone with a few counts. This chain joins TRBV5-4 and TRBJ2-1; 7 nucleotides line up with TRBD1. The germline V gene encodes CDR1 SGHNT and CDR2 YYREEE (reference sequence). This CDR3 comprises 13 residues. V lost 2 bases and J lost 10; bases outside the gene matches: 6. This chain's CDR3 is CASSFPQGEEQFF. The DNA for the CDR3 is TGTGCCAGCAGCTTTCCCCAGGGGGAAGAGCAGTTCTTC.

CDR3 sequence (DNA): TGTGCCAGCAGCTTAGACAGTCTTGAAGAAAAACTGTTTTTT. This codes for CASSLDSLEEKLFF. V and J are TRBV7-2 and TRBJ1-4, with D unresolved. Trimming took off 1 base at V and 8 bases at J, with 11 bases between the two ends. This CDR3 contains 14 residues. Germline V lookup: CDR1 SGHTA, CDR2 FQGNSA. The whole variable domain, filled in from reference TRBV7-2 and TRBJ1-4, reads GAGVSQSPSNKVTEKGKDVELRCDPISGHTALYWYRQSLGQGLEFLIYFQGNSAPDKSGLPSDRFSAERTGGSVSTLTIQRTQQEDSAVYLCASSLDSLEEKLFFGSGTQLSVL.

The chain employs TRBV9 and TRBJ1-4; 8 nucleotides match TRBD1. V was clipped by 2 bases and J by 8 bases; unmatched bases: 8. This CDR3 has 15 amino acids. Germline V CDR1 and CDR2: SGDLS, YYNGEE. DNA for the CDR3: TGTGCCAGCAGCGTGGATACAGGGGGAGGCGAAAAACTGTTTTTT. This translates into CASSVDTGGGEKLFF.

In this sample, this clone turned up once. The chain is built from TRBV11-2 and TRBJ1-5; D not certain. The CDR3 is 13 residues long. V lost 3 bases, J lost 8 bases, and 11 bases lay in between. CDR1 is SGHAT, CDR2 FQNNGV, per germline. The chain's CDR3 is CASSLRDGEPQHF. The CDR3 DNA is TGTGCCAGCAGCTTGCGAGATGGGGAGCCCCAGCATTTT.

This clone was observed at least ten times. The chain uses TRBV2 and TRBJ1-1; the match to TRBD1 covers 9 bases. The CDR3 has 16 residues. Germline V gene sequence: CDR1 SNHLY, CDR2 FYNNEI. V dropped 6 bases and J dropped 4; count of bases not matched to a gene: 12. CDR3 nucleotide sequence: TGTGCCAGCAGCGGGACAGGGTTTTTCGTCAGCACTGAAGCTTTCTTT. It codes for CASSGTGFFVSTEAFF.

CDR3 residues: CASSSGQGQETQYF. CDR3 DNA sequence: TGCGCCAGCAGCTCGGGACAGGGACAAGAGACCCAGTACTTC. The chain is built from TRBV5-1 and TRBJ2-5, with 9 bases fitting TRBD1. CDR1 is SGHRS, CDR2 YFSETQ, per germline. This CDR3 is built from 14 residues. The V segment lost 3 bases and the J segment 2 bases; nucleotides outside the gene matches: 2.

The rearrangement joins TRBV29-1 to TRBJ2-4, with 14 bases that match TRBD2. With V trimmed by 0 bases and J by 8 bases, 9 bases remained unmatched. Germline V gives CDR1 SQVTM, CDR2 ANQGSEA. The CDR3 runs 17 residues. Written as DNA, the CDR3 is TGCAGCGTTGAAGATGGGACTAGCGGGAGCGGGGGGTACATTCAGTACTTC. Protein sequence: CSVEDGTSGSGGYIQYF.

CDR3 nucleotides: TGTGCCAGCAGCTTGCCTGGGACAGGGGCCTATGGCTACACCTTC. It encodes CASSLPGTGAYGYTF. V and J are TRBV5-6 and TRBJ1-2; the match to TRBD1 covers 10 bases. Trimming removed 1 base from V and 4 bases from J; junction bases left unmatched: 4. CDR1 is SGHDT and CDR2 is YYEEEE in the germline V gene. The CDR3 is 15 amino acids.

This clone was detected once. The chain has TRBV5-1 and TRBJ2-5; maybe TRBD2 (6 bases). The CDR3 runs to 15 residues. Trimming took off 3 bases at V and 4 bases at J, with 16 bases between the two ends. Per the germline V gene, CDR1 is SGHRS and CDR2 is YFSETQ. The CDR3 bases are TGCGCCAGCAGCTCAGCATCGGGGCGGGGAGAGACCCAGTACTTC. This gives the protein CASSSASGRGETQYF.

The chain carries TRBV7-9 and TRBJ2-3; 7 bases match TRBD1. Germline CDR1 is SEHNR and CDR2 is FQNEAQ (reference sequence). This CDR3 is 14 amino acids long. Unmatched junction bases numbered 2, after V lost 4 bases and J lost 1 base. CDR3 DNA sequence: TGTGCCAGCAGCTCTGGACAGGGCACAGATACGCAGTATTTT. It translates to CASSSGQGTDTQYF.

V usage is TRBV28 and J usage is TRBJ1-2; no firm D call. In germline, CDR1 is MDHEN, CDR2 SYDVKM. The CDR3 totals 12 residues. Deletions cut 5 bases from V and 5 bases from J, with 9 bases between. CDR3 in DNA: TGTGCCAGCAGTCCCGACCGGTATGGCTACACCTTC. Its translation is CASSPDRYGYTF.

The V gene is TRBV19, the J gene TRBJ2-2; 7 positions agree with TRBD2. This CDR3 is 15 amino acids long. CDR1 LNHDA and CDR2 SQIVND come from the germline V gene (reference sequence). The V gene end was trimmed by 3 bases and the J gene end by 5 bases; junction bases not matched to a gene: 6. The CDR3 coding sequence is TGTGCCAGTAGTATTCCCCCAGCGGGAACCGGGGAGCTGTTTTTT. It specifies CASSIPPAGTGELFF.

This chain uses TRBV7-9 with TRBJ2-2; D may be TRBD1 (6 bases). Per germline, CDR1 SEHNR and CDR2 FQNEAQ (reference sequence). V lost 5 bases, J lost 7 bases, and 17 bases lay in between. The CDR3 covers 15 residues. CDR3 DNA: TGTGCCAGCAGCCAAGCCGGCAGGGGCGGCGGGGAGCTGTTTTTT. Protein: CASSQAGRGGGELFF. The variable domain in full, completed from reference TRBV7-9 and TRBJ2-2, reads DTGVSQNPRHKITKRGQNVTFRCDPISEHNRLYWYRQTLGQGPEFLTYFQNEAQLEKSRLLSDRFSAERPKGSFSTLEIQRTEQGDSAMYLCASSQAGRGGGELFFGEGSRLTVL.

The chain joins TRBV29-1 to TRBJ2-7; 9 nucleotides align to TRBD2. The junction had 15 bases not matched to a gene; V was cut back by 7 bases and J by 2 bases. Germline V gives CDR1 SQVTM, CDR2 ANQGSEA. CDR3 length: 16 residues. The CDR3 DNA is TGCAGCGCTTTTGCGGGAGGGGCCCCTACTCCCTACGAGCAGTACTTC. It yields the protein CSAFAGGAPTPYEQYF.

The chain employs TRBV27 and TRBJ1-5; 7 bases fit TRBD1. J lost 6 bases, V lost 5 bases, and 4 bases had no gene match. Germline V lookup: CDR1 MNHEY, CDR2 SMNVEV (reference sequence). The CDR3 extends over 13 amino acids. CDR3 in amino acids: CASSRQGVQPQHF. CDR3 in DNA: TGTGCCAGCAGTCGACAGGGTGTTCAGCCCCAGCATTTT.

The CDR3 DNA follows: TGTGCTAGTGGTTTGGTACTGGGCCAGAACACCGGGGAGCTGTTTTTT. Translation gives CASGLVLGQNTGELFF. The genes are TRBV12-5 and TRBJ2-2; D unclear. The length of the CDR3 is 16 residues. The V end lost 0 bases, the J end lost 1 base, and 9 bases lay between the germline ends. Germline CDR1 reads LGHNT; CDR2 reads FRNRAP.

J is TRBJ2-1 and V is TRBV6-1, with TRBD2 matching 9 bases. The CDR3 consists of 15 residues. Trimming took 6 bases from V and 1 from J; bases not matched to a gene: 4. Germline V gene sequence: CDR1 MNHNS, CDR2 SASEGT. The CDR3 region is CASRGLAGSYNEQFF. The DNA for the CDR3 is TGTGCCAGCAGGGGTCTAGCGGGATCCTACAATGAGCAGTTCTTC.

This chain joins TRBV9 and TRBJ2-3; D might be TRBD1 (6 bases). Trimming took 1 base from V and 5 from J, leaving 11 bases between them. Germline CDR1 and CDR2: SGDLS and YYNGEE. The CDR3 totals 14 residues. The CDR3: CASSVTTGEDTQYF. In DNA, the CDR3 is TGTGCCAGCAGCGTAACGACAGGAGAAGATACGCAGTATTTT.

This sequence joins TRBV15 and TRBJ1-4; 7 bases align to TRBD1. After removal of 3 bases from V and 4 bases from J, the junction contained 2 bases not matched to a gene. The CDR3 totals 14 residues. The germline V gene has CDR1 LNHNV and CDR2 YYDKDF (reference sequence). The CDR3 spells CATSRDRYNEKLFF. In DNA, the CDR3 is TGTGCCACCAGCAGGGACAGGTATAATGAAAAACTGTTTTTT. Combining the CDR3 with reference TRBV15 and TRBJ1-4 gives the whole variable domain DAMVIQNPRYQVTQFGKPVTLSCSQTLNHNVMYWYQQKSSQAPKLLFHYYDKDFNNEADTPDNFQSRRPNTSFCFLDIRSPGLGDTAMYLCATSRDRYNEKLFFGSGTQLSVL.

The chain carries TRBV7-9 and TRBJ2-5; 12 bases line up with TRBD2. Germline assignment: CDR1 SEHNR and CDR2 FQNEAQ (reference sequence). CDR3 length equals 17 residues. Trimming at V came to 7 bases and at J to 2 bases, leaving 11 bases not matched to a gene. For the CDR3, the DNA is TGTGCCAGCACGACGGGGGCTAGCGGGAGGGGTCAAGAGACCCAGTACTTC. Translated: CASTTGASGRGQETQYF. The entire variable domain, with the rest obtained from reference TRBV7-9 and TRBJ2-5, is as follows: DTGVSQNPRHKITKRGQNVTFRCDPISEHNRLYWYRQTLGQGPEFLTYFQNEAQLEKSRLLSDRFSAERPKGSFSTLEIQRTEQGDSAMYLCASTTGASGRGQETQYFGPGTRLLVL.

This clone appeared a single time. The chain has TRBV5-6 and TRBJ2-7; D is uncertain. V was clipped by 0 bases and J by 0 bases, with 10 bases between them. The germline CDR1 and CDR2 sequences are SGHDT and YYEEEE. This CDR3 has 15 residues. CDR3 residues: CASSLATGNSYEQYF. The CDR3 DNA reads as TGTGCCAGCAGCTTGGCTACGGGCAACTCCTACGAGCAGTACTTC.

DNA of the CDR3: TGTGCCAGCAGCTTGCCCAGGGGAACATACAATGAGCAGTTCTTC. It codes for CASSLPRGTYNEQFF. The chain joins TRBV5-6 to TRBJ2-1; D perhaps matches TRBD1 (6 bases). V lost 1 base and J lost 4, with 12 bases in between. In germline, CDR1 is SGHDT, CDR2 YYEEEE. The CDR3 extends over 15 amino acids.

This chain links TRBV7-3 with TRBJ2-2, with TRBD2 as a possible D gene (6 bases). The CDR3 covers 15 residues. Trimming took off 2 bases at V and 7 bases at J, with 14 bases between the two ends. Germline CDR1 is SGHTA and CDR2 is FQGTGA. The CDR3 loop reads CASSLWTGVDGELFF. The CDR3 bases are TGTGCCAGCAGCTTATGGACGGGAGTAGACGGGGAGCTGTTTTTT.

The rearrangement uses TRBV2 and TRBJ2-7; D perhaps matches TRBD1 (5 bases). Per the germline V gene, CDR1 is SNHLY and CDR2 is FYNNEI. This CDR3 contains 12 residues. V lost 5 bases and J 3 bases, leaving 8 bases between the germline ends. Here the CDR3 reads CASSLRGYEQYF. CDR3 sequence (DNA): TGTGCCAGCAGTTTAAGGGGCTACGAGCAGTACTTC.

This chain links TRBV5-1 with TRBJ1-4; D is ambiguous. The germline V and J ends were trimmed by 0 bases and 2 bases, with 8 bases remaining between them. The CDR3 loop spans 15 amino acids. Germline loops: CDR1 SGHRS, CDR2 YFSETQ. CDR3: CASSLDVTTNEKLFF. CDR3 in DNA: TGCGCCAGCAGCTTGGACGTTACCACTAATGAAAAACTGTTTTTT.

J is TRBJ2-7 and V is TRBV6-6; 8 nucleotides agree with TRBD2. V shed 5 bases, J shed 2 bases, and the junction held 5 bases outside the gene matches. The CDR3 extends over 14 amino acids. Germline CDR1 MNHNY, CDR2 SVGAGI (reference sequence). The CDR3 loop reads CASSPSGLTYEQYF. The CDR3 bases are TGTGCCAGCAGTCCTAGCGGGTTGACCTACGAGCAGTACTTC.